These T cell receptor beta chains were read from a single sample in a study of siplizumab effects on memory and regulatory T cells. Here immunoSEQ multiplex PCR was the method, and the copy in TCRdb shows in-frame clones only, minus some. Of approximately 100,000 clones listed, 94% are singletons. The specimen was Tregs sorted from blood. All receptors come from a human donor in good health. Each CDR3 is given with its conserved first and last residue. Each record gives: D gene, clone size, J gene, V gene, CDR3 protein, CDR3 DNA. The D gene is left open where the match is weak. Only some rows state a clone size, as once, few, many or a class for expanded clones.

>TRBD2|once|TRBJ2-5|TRBV19
CASSIGGTRWETQYF
TGTGCCAGTAGTATAGGCGGGACTAGGTGGGAGACCCAGTACTTC
>TRBD1|medium-sized|TRBJ1-2|TRBV27
CASSWTGDHNYGYTF
TGTGCCAGCAGTTGGACAGGGGACCATAACTATGGCTACACCTTC
>NA|NA|TRBJ2-7|TRBV7-3
CASSRDGYEQYF
TGTGCCAGCAGCCGCGACGGCTACGAGCAGTACTTC
>NA|NA|TRBJ2-1|TRBV5-5
CASSFSINEQFF
TGTGCCAGCAGCTTTAGTATTAATGAGCAGTTCTTC
>TRBD1|NA|TRBJ2-3|TRBV18
CASSPGTGLADTQYF
TGTGCCAGCTCACCCGGGACAGGACTCGCAGATACGCAGTATTTT
>NA|NA|TRBJ1-1|TRBV5-5
CASTPLARVGSMNTEAFF
TGTGCCAGCACCCCCCTGGCTCGGGTGGGATCCATGAACACTGAAGCTTTCTTT
>NA|once|TRBJ2-1|TRBV11-2
CASSLVQEQFF
TGTGCCAGCAGCTTAGTCCAGGAGCAGTTCTTC
>NA|NA|TRBJ2-1|TRBV7-6
CAAGPHLGEQFF
TGTGCGGCCGGGCCTCACCTGGGTGAGCAGTTCTTC
>NA|NA|TRBJ2-4|TRBV7-9
CASSLGGGKNIQYF
TGTGCCAGCAGCTTAGGAGGAGGCAAAAACATTCAGTACTTC
>TRBD1|once|TRBJ2-2|TRBV10-3
CAIRGQGWTGELFF
TGTGCCATCAGGGGACAGGGTTGGACCGGGGAGCTGTTTTTT
>NA|NA|TRBJ2-5|TRBV15
CATSGGRGETQYF
TGTGCCACCAGCGGAGGACGGGGAGAGACCCAGTACTTC
>NA|NA|TRBJ1-2|TRBV28
CASSVRDYGYTF
TGTGCCAGCAGTGTACGGGACTATGGCTACACCTTC
>TRBD2|NA|TRBJ2-1|TRBV10-3
CAISDGTSGRKEQFF
TGTGCCATCAGTGACGGGACTAGCGGAAGGAAGGAGCAGTTCTTC
>TRBD2|NA|TRBJ2-1|TRBV6-1
CASSELSVAGGTPTHNEQFF
TGTGCCAGCAGTGAACTATCGGTAGCGGGAGGTACACCTACCCACAATGAGCAGTTCTTC
>TRBD1|NA|TRBJ2-7|TRBV5-1
CASSLAGDRGDEQYF
TGCGCCAGCAGCTTGGCAGGGGACAGGGGAGACGAGCAGTACTTC
>NA|NA|TRBJ1-1|TRBV5-5
CASSFGTLNTEAFF
TGTGCCAGCAGCTTTGGGACTTTGAACACTGAAGCTTTCTTT
>NA|NA|TRBJ2-1|TRBV28
CASSSSPPNEQFF
TGTGCCAGCAGTTCCTCCCCCCCCAATGAGCAGTTCTTC